These T cell receptor beta chains were read from a single sample in a study of CD8+ T cells in alopecia areata. Measured with immunoSEQ multiplex PCR; TCRdb has only the in-frame clones, and not every one. The sample lists approximately 65,000 clones, under 60% occurring once. The source material was CD8+ T cells sorted from blood, sampled around week 36, from a patient treated with tofacitinib. These TCRs come from a human donor with alopecia areata. Both conserved end residues are part of each CDR3. D genes are given only for firm matches. Only some rows state a clone size, as once, few, many or a class for expanded clones.

abundance: .
d_gene: .
j_gene: TRBJ1-5
v_gene: TRBV27
CDR3aa: CASSLRGGVQPQHF
CDR3nt: TGTGCCAGCAGCCTCAGAGGGGGAGTCCAGCCCCAGCATTTT

abundance: few
d_gene: .
j_gene: TRBJ2-1
v_gene: TRBV15
CDR3aa: CATSKKLEGEQFF
CDR3nt: TGTGCCACCAGCAAGAAGCTTGAGGGTGAGCAGTTCTTC

abundance: .
d_gene: TRBD2
j_gene: TRBJ2-2
v_gene: TRBV6-1
CDR3aa: CASSEWRGLTGELFF
CDR3nt: TGTGCCAGCAGTGAATGGCGGGGGTTAACCGGGGAGCTGTTTTTT

abundance: .
d_gene: .
j_gene: TRBJ2-7
v_gene: TRBV2
CDR3aa: CASSEAFVGSPEQYF
CDR3nt: TGTGCCAGCAGTGAAGCGTTCGTAGGCTCTCCCGAGCAGTACTTC

abundance: .
d_gene: .
j_gene: TRBJ2-1
v_gene: TRBV30
CDR3aa: CAWGSGEGGEQFF
CDR3nt: TGTGCCTGGGGCTCGGGTGAAGGGGGGGAGCAGTTCTTC

abundance: .
d_gene: TRBD1
j_gene: TRBJ1-2
v_gene: TRBV5-1
CDR3aa: CASSLDRGWTNYGYTF
CDR3nt: TGCGCCAGCAGCTTGGACAGGGGGTGGACTAACTATGGCTACACCTTC

abundance: .
d_gene: .
j_gene: TRBJ2-1
v_gene: TRBV5-1
CDR3aa: CASSSLRRGNEQFF
CDR3nt: TGCGCCAGCAGCTCCTTAAGAAGGGGAAATGAGCAGTTCTTC

abundance: few
d_gene: .
j_gene: TRBJ1-6
v_gene: TRBV18
CDR3aa: CASSPPGASPLHF
CDR3nt: TGTGCCAGCTCACCACCGGGAGCTTCACCCCTCCACTTT

abundance: .
d_gene: TRBD2
j_gene: TRBJ2-5
v_gene: TRBV28
CDR3aa: CASGTGGLGLAQYF
CDR3nt: TGTGCCAGCGGAACGGGAGGTTTGGGGTTGGCCCAGTACTTC

abundance: few
d_gene: TRBD2
j_gene: TRBJ2-7
v_gene: TRBV7-2
CDR3aa: CASRYTSGISYEQYF
CDR3nt: TGTGCCAGCAGGTATACTAGCGGGATCTCCTACGAGCAGTACTTC

abundance: .
d_gene: .
j_gene: TRBJ2-7
v_gene: TRBV15
CDR3aa: CATSRDGLRPTYEQYF
CDR3nt: TGTGCCACCAGCAGAGATGGTCTGAGACCGACCTACGAGCAGTACTTC

abundance: .
d_gene: .
j_gene: TRBJ1-5
v_gene: TRBV7-8
CDR3aa: CASSLTGQLNQPQHF
CDR3nt: TGTGCCAGCAGCTTAACTGGACAGCTCAATCAGCCCCAGCATTTT

abundance: .
d_gene: TRBD2
j_gene: TRBJ2-7
v_gene: TRBV27
CDR3aa: CASSQRGGYEQYF
CDR3nt: TGTGCCAGCAGCCAACGGGGGGGTTACGAGCAGTACTTC

abundance: few
d_gene: .
j_gene: TRBJ1-1
v_gene: TRBV30
CDR3aa: CAWRENTEAFF
CDR3nt: TGTGCCTGGCGGGAGAACACTGAAGCTTTCTTT

abundance: few
d_gene: .
j_gene: TRBJ2-7
v_gene: TRBV4-1
CDR3aa: CASSQAGAYEQYF
CDR3nt: TGCGCCAGCAGCCAAGCAGGGGCCTACGAGCAGTACTTC

abundance: .
d_gene: .
j_gene: TRBJ2-1
v_gene: TRBV19
CDR3aa: CASKFANYNEQFF
CDR3nt: TGTGCCAGTAAGTTTGCTAACTACAATGAGCAGTTCTTC

abundance: .
d_gene: TRBD2
j_gene: TRBJ2-1
v_gene: TRBV30
CDR3aa: CAWSVQLAGGNEQFF
CDR3nt: TGTGCCTGGAGTGTACAACTAGCGGGAGGCAATGAGCAGTTCTTC

abundance: once
d_gene: TRBD2
j_gene: TRBJ2-7
v_gene: TRBV6-5
CDR3aa: CASSYPRGGAYEQYF
CDR3nt: TGTGCCAGCAGTTACCCTCGGGGGGGAGCCTACGAGCAGTACTTC

abundance: few
d_gene: .
j_gene: TRBJ2-1
v_gene: TRBV4-1
CDR3aa: CASSPVGLSTYNEQFF
CDR3nt: TGCGCCAGCAGCCCGGTAGGGCTGAGTACTTACAATGAGCAGTTCTTC

abundance: few
d_gene: .
j_gene: TRBJ1-1
v_gene: TRBV29-1
CDR3aa: CSVHIGGTEAFF
CDR3nt: TGCAGCGTCCACATAGGGGGGACTGAAGCTTTCTTT

abundance: .
d_gene: .
j_gene: TRBJ1-2
v_gene: TRBV7-9
CDR3aa: CASSPTSRGYTF
CDR3nt: TGTGCCAGCAGCCCCACAAGTCGGGGCTACACCTTC

abundance: .
d_gene: .
j_gene: TRBJ2-1
v_gene: TRBV5-1
CDR3aa: CASSLRGAQYNEQFF
CDR3nt: TGCGCCAGCAGCTTGAGGGGAGCCCAATACAATGAGCAGTTCTTC

abundance: .
d_gene: .
j_gene: TRBJ2-7
v_gene: TRBV11-3
CDR3aa: CASSLSPSSYEQYF
CDR3nt: TGTGCCAGCAGCTTGTCCCCTAGCTCCTACGAGCAGTACTTC

abundance: .
d_gene: TRBD2
j_gene: TRBJ2-7
v_gene: TRBV4-1
CDR3aa: CASSQGLAGRANEQYF
CDR3nt: TGCGCCAGCAGCCAAGGGCTAGCGGGACGGGCGAACGAGCAGTACTTC

abundance: .
d_gene: .
j_gene: TRBJ2-1
v_gene: TRBV30
CDR3aa: CAFEARNNEQFF
CDR3nt: TGTGCCTTTGAGGCCAGGAACAATGAGCAGTTCTTC

abundance: .
d_gene: TRBD1
j_gene: TRBJ2-7
v_gene: TRBV29-1
CDR3aa: CSAGTGGNEQYF
CDR3nt: TGCAGCGCTGGGACAGGGGGAAACGAGCAGTACTTC

abundance: .
d_gene: .
j_gene: TRBJ2-7
v_gene: TRBV14
CDR3aa: CASSRDSSEEQYF
CDR3nt: TGTGCCAGCAGCCGGGATAGCTCTGAGGAGCAGTACTTC

abundance: .
d_gene: .
j_gene: TRBJ2-7
v_gene: TRBV30
CDR3aa: CACMRESPVWYEQYF
CDR3nt: TGTGCCTGTATGAGGGAGTCTCCGGTTTGGTACGAGCAGTACTTC

abundance: .
d_gene: .
j_gene: TRBJ2-7
v_gene: TRBV29-1
CDR3aa: CSVEMAASYEQYF
CDR3nt: TGCAGCGTTGAAATGGCGGCTTCCTACGAGCAGTACTTC

abundance: .
d_gene: TRBD2
j_gene: TRBJ2-7
v_gene: TRBV27
CDR3aa: CASSPGTSGYEQYF
CDR3nt: TGTGCCAGCAGCCCTGGGACTAGCGGCTACGAGCAGTACTTC

abundance: .
d_gene: TRBD1
j_gene: TRBJ2-1
v_gene: TRBV29-1
CDR3aa: CSVPGQGYNEQFF
CDR3nt: TGCAGCGTCCCGGGACAGGGCTACAATGAGCAGTTCTTC

abundance: .
d_gene: TRBD2
j_gene: TRBJ2-7
v_gene: TRBV5-1
CDR3aa: CASSLVASGSGEQYF
CDR3nt: TGCGCCAGCAGCTTGGTCGCTAGCGGGAGTGGCGAGCAGTACTTC

abundance: once
d_gene: TRBD2
j_gene: TRBJ2-1
v_gene: TRBV19
CDR3aa: CASSIDSSGSRNEQFF
CDR3nt: TGTGCCAGTAGTATAGATTCAAGCGGGAGTCGCAATGAGCAGTTCTTC

abundance: .
d_gene: .
j_gene: TRBJ1-1
v_gene: TRBV2
CDR3aa: CASSEEGLAEAFF
CDR3nt: TGTGCCAGCAGTGAAGAAGGGTTGGCTGAAGCTTTCTTT

abundance: .
d_gene: TRBD1
j_gene: TRBJ2-7
v_gene: TRBV11-2
CDR3aa: CASRPGTVTYEQYF
CDR3nt: TGTGCCAGCAGACCCGGGACAGTCACCTACGAGCAGTACTTC

abundance: .
d_gene: .
j_gene: TRBJ2-3
v_gene: TRBV29-1
CDR3aa: CSVVPVSMSGADTQYF
CDR3nt: TGCAGCGTCGTCCCAGTGTCCATGTCCGGAGCAGATACGCAGTATTTT

abundance: .
d_gene: TRBD2
j_gene: TRBJ2-3
v_gene: TRBV29-1
CDR3aa: CSVGGQREASTDTQYF
CDR3nt: TGCAGCGTTGGGGGTCAGCGGGAAGCTAGCACAGATACGCAGTATTTT

abundance: .
d_gene: .
j_gene: TRBJ2-7
v_gene: TRBV7-2
CDR3aa: CASSFPGGDRDHYEQYF
CDR3nt: TGTGCCAGCAGCTTCCCGGGGGGCGACAGGGACCACTACGAGCAGTACTTC

abundance: .
d_gene: .
j_gene: TRBJ2-6
v_gene: TRBV27
CDR3aa: CASSPRLEPGANVLTF
CDR3nt: TGTGCCAGCAGTCCCCGACTGGAACCTGGGGCCAACGTCCTGACTTTC

abundance: .
d_gene: .
j_gene: TRBJ1-1
v_gene: TRBV19
CDR3aa: CASSRGGSFPNTEAFF
CDR3nt: TGTGCCAGTAGCCGCGGGGGATCCTTTCCCAACACTGAAGCCTTCTTT

abundance: few
d_gene: .
j_gene: TRBJ2-7
v_gene: TRBV11-1
CDR3aa: CASSSLDSSYEQYF
CDR3nt: TGTGCCAGCAGCTCACTCGACAGCTCCTACGAGCAGTACTTC

abundance: few
d_gene: .
j_gene: TRBJ2-5
v_gene: TRBV19
CDR3aa: CASMGETQYF
CDR3nt: TGTGCCAGTATGGGAGAGACCCAGTACTTC

abundance: .
d_gene: .
j_gene: TRBJ2-7
v_gene: TRBV7-2
CDR3aa: CASSLAGPYEQYF
CDR3nt: TGTGCCAGCAGCTTAGCAGGCCCCTACGAGCAGTACTTC

abundance: .
d_gene: .
j_gene: TRBJ2-7
v_gene: TRBV29-1
CDR3aa: CSVESSGETYEQYF
CDR3nt: TGCAGCGTTGAGAGTAGCGGAGAAACCTACGAGCAGTACTTC

abundance: .
d_gene: TRBD1
j_gene: TRBJ2-3
v_gene: TRBV11-1
CDR3aa: CASSLEQGTDYGSDTQYF
CDR3nt: TGTGCCAGCAGCTTAGAACAAGGGACAGACTACGGGTCAGATACGCAGTATTTT

abundance: .
d_gene: TRBD1
j_gene: TRBJ2-6
v_gene: TRBV6-6
CDR3aa: CASSPSGGEANVLTF
CDR3nt: TGTGCCAGCAGTCCCTCAGGGGGCGAGGCCAACGTCCTGACTTTC

abundance: .
d_gene: .
j_gene: TRBJ2-7
v_gene: TRBV4-1
CDR3aa: CASSQAGVDDEQYF
CDR3nt: TGCGCCAGCAGCCAAGCAGGGGTTGACGACGAGCAGTACTTC

abundance: .
d_gene: .
j_gene: TRBJ2-7
v_gene: TRBV5-1
CDR3aa: CASSFEGGVYEQYF
CDR3nt: TGCGCCAGCAGCTTCGAAGGGGGAGTCTACGAGCAGTACTTC

abundance: few
d_gene: .
j_gene: TRBJ2-2
v_gene: TRBV25-1
CDR3aa: CASRSKSFGNTGELFF
CDR3nt: TGTGCCAGCAGGAGTAAGTCCTTTGGCAACACCGGGGAGCTGTTTTTT

abundance: few
d_gene: .
j_gene: TRBJ2-7
v_gene: TRBV30
CDR3aa: CAWNGQSYEQYF
CDR3nt: TGTGCCTGGAATGGACAGTCCTACGAGCAGTACTTC

abundance: few
d_gene: .
j_gene: TRBJ2-4
v_gene: TRBV29-1
CDR3aa: CSAFGVKNIQYF
CDR3nt: TGCAGTGCTTTCGGGGTCAAAAACATTCAGTACTTC

abundance: .
d_gene: TRBD2
j_gene: TRBJ2-7
v_gene: TRBV29-1
CDR3aa: CSVGSGRDLYEQYF
CDR3nt: TGCAGCGTCGGTAGCGGGAGAGACCTCTACGAGCAGTACTTC

abundance: .
d_gene: TRBD1
j_gene: TRBJ1-1
v_gene: TRBV7-9
CDR3aa: CASSLRQGSPMNTEAFF
CDR3nt: TGTGCCAGCAGCCTTCGACAGGGCTCTCCCATGAACACTGAAGCTTTCTTT

abundance: few
d_gene: .
j_gene: TRBJ1-1
v_gene: TRBV29-1
CDR3aa: CSVPGADRNTEAFF
CDR3nt: TGCAGCGTTCCAGGGGCGGACAGGAACACTGAAGCTTTCTTT

abundance: few
d_gene: .
j_gene: TRBJ1-2
v_gene: TRBV29-1
CDR3aa: CSVEGEGRGTF
CDR3nt: TGCAGCGTTGAAGGCGAGGGAAGGGGCACCTTC

abundance: .
d_gene: TRBD1
j_gene: TRBJ2-5
v_gene: TRBV11-2
CDR3aa: CASSTRDREWKTQYF
CDR3nt: TGTGCCAGCAGCACGAGGGACAGGGAGTGGAAGACCCAGTACTTC

abundance: .
d_gene: .
j_gene: TRBJ2-2
v_gene: TRBV7-9
CDR3aa: CASSNLLPREETGELFF
CDR3nt: TGTGCCAGCAGCAATCTTTTACCCAGGGAGGAGACCGGGGAGCTGTTTTTT

abundance: .
d_gene: .
j_gene: TRBJ1-2
v_gene: TRBV9
CDR3aa: CASSPSGGTHYGYTF
CDR3nt: TGTGCCAGCAGCCCCAGCGGGGGGACACACTATGGCTACACCTTC